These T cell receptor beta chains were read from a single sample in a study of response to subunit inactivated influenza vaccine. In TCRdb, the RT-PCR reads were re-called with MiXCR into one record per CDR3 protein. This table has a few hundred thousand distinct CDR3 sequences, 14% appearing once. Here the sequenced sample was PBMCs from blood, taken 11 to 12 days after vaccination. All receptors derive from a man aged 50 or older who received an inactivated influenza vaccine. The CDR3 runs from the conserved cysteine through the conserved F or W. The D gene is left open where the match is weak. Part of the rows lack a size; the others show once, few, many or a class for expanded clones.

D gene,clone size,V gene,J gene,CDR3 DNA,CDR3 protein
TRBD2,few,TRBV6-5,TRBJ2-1,TGTGCCAGCAGTTACTCGACGACTAGCGGGAGAGGTTACAATGAGCAGTTCTTC,CASSYSTTSGRGYNEQFF
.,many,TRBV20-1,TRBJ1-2,TGCAGTGCTAAAAGAAACTATGGCTACACCTTC,CSAKRNYGYTF
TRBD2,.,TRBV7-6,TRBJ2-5,TGTGCCAGCAGCTTTAGCGGGGGGGCAATAGAGACCCAGTACTTC,CASSFSGGAIETQYF
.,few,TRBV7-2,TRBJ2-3,TGTGCCAGCAGCTTATCAGGACGGGACCTTAGGGATACGCAGTATTTT,CASSLSGRDLRDTQYF
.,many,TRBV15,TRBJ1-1,TGTGCCACCAGCAGAGTGGGGGCTATCACTGAAGCTTTCTTT,CATSRVGAITEAFF
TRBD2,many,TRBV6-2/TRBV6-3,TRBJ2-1,TGTGCCAGCAGCCGGACTAGCGGGACTTACAATGAGCAGTTCTTC,CASSRTSGTYNEQFF
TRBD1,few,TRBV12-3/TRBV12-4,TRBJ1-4,TGTGCCAGCAGCTCCGACAGGGTAGCTGAAAAACTGTTTTTT,CASSSDRVAEKLFF
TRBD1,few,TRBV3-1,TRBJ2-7,TGTGCCAGCAGCCAAGTTCTGACAGGGGGTTCGGGAGAGCAGTACTTC,CASSQVLTGGSGEQYF
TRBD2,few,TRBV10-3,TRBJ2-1,TGTGCCATCAATCCGGGACTAGGGTACAATGAGCAGTTCTTC,CAINPGLGYNEQFF
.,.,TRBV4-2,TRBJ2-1,TGTGCCAGCAGCTACCTCGGGACCCTGGGGGTCTACAATGAGCAGTTCTTC,CASSYLGTLGVYNEQFF
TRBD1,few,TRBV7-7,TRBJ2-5,TGTGCCAGCAGCTTAGGGACAGGGGACACAGAGACCCAGTACTTC,CASSLGTGDTETQYF
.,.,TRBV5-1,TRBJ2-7,TGCGCCAGCAGCACTTTACAAGGGGCTCCCTACGAGCAGTACTTC,CASSTLQGAPYEQYF
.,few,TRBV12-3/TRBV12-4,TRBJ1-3,TGTGCCAGCAGTTTTTGGGGTTCGGCTGGAAACACCATATATTTT,CASSFWGSAGNTIYF
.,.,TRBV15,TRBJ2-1,TGTGCCACCAGTCGGTCTCGAAGCTCCTACAATGAGCAGTTCTTC,CATSRSRSSYNEQFF
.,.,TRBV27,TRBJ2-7,TGTGCCAGCAGTCCCACCGGAAACCAGCACCACGAGCAGTACTTC,CASSPTGNQHHEQYF